This T cell receptor (beta chain) was identified in a study of blood T cell repertoires in COVID-19. About the study: Both acute and convalescent COVID-19 samples were obtained from the United States, Italy and Spain. T cells, B-cell-depleted T cells, or PBMCs provided the cDNA or gDNA that served as material.

The CDR3 contains 17 residues. Germline values: CDR1 KGHSH, CDR2 LQKENI. With 3 bases clipped from V and 4 bases from J, the junction kept 13 bases outside the gene matches. In the original processing: Estimates of nucleated cell counts were drawn from the amplification of reference gene primers. Clones were sequenced by immunoSEQ multiplex PCR, and TCRdb holds only the in-frame ones, with some missing. That table gives V, J and clone size, and the DNA gave D and trimming. The sample lists fewer than 200,000 clones, around 90% occurring once. V is TRBV18 and J is TRBJ1-2; 8 nucleotides agree with TRBD1. Sequenced: peripheral blood. The sequence was collected from a man aged 40-49 years with active or convalescent COVID-19. CDR3 in amino acids: CASSPLRDRFSPYGYTF. The CDR3 nucleotides are TGTGCCAGCTCACCCCTTCGGGACAGGTTTTCCCCCTATGGCTACACCTTC.